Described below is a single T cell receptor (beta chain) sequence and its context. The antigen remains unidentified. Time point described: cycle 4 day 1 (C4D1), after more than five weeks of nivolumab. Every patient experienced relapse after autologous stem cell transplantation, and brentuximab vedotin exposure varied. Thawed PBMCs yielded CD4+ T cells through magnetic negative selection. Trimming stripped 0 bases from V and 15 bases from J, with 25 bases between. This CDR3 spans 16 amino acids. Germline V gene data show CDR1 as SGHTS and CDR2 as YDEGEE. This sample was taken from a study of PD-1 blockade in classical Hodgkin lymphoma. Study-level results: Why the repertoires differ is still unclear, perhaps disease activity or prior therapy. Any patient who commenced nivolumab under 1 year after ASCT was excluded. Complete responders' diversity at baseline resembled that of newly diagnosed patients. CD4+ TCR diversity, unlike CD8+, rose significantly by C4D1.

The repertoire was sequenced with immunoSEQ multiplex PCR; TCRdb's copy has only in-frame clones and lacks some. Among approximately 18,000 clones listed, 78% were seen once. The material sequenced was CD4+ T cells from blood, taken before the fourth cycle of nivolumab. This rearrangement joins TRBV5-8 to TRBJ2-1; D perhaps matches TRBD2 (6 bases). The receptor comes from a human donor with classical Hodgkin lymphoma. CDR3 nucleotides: TGTGCCAGCAGCTTGGGGGGACTTTACCAGAGAACAACCCGGTTCTTC. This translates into CASSLGGLYQRTTRFF.